This passage covers 13 T cell receptor beta chains from one sample sequenced in a study of shared clonotypes between healthy human individuals. Produced via immunoSEQ multiplex PCR; TCRdb's table is partial and in-frame only. Among about 1.5 million clones, 95% to 99% were seen once, and the ten largest hold about 0.45%. The specimen sequenced was naive CD4+ T cells sorted from blood. Sample subset: CD45RA+ positively selected. The source is a man aged 30 to 45 in good health.

The rearrangement uses TRBV5-4 and TRBJ2-5; 7 bases fit TRBD2. CDR3 size: 15 residues. J was trimmed by 5 bases and V by 1 base; bases with no gene match: 8. Germline V gene sequence: CDR1 SGHNT, CDR2 YYREEE (reference sequence). CDR3: CASSLPGGGLETQYF. The CDR3 nucleotides are TGTGCCAGCAGCTTGCCGGGAGGAGGATTGGAGACCCAGTACTTC.

This rearrangement joins TRBV19 to TRBJ1-5, with D perhaps TRBD1 (5 bases). CDR3 length: 17 amino acids. Deletions cut 3 bases from V and 1 base from J, with 16 bases between. Germline CDR1 is LNHDA and CDR2 is SQIVND (reference sequence). The CDR3 DNA reads TGTGCCAGTAGTATTGGGCTTTTGGGGCCGAGCAATCAGCCCCAGCATTTT. This translates into CASSIGLLGPSNQPQHF. Variable domain in full (rest from reference TRBV19 and TRBJ1-5): DGGITQSPKYLFRKEGQNVTLSCEQNLNHDAMYWYRQDPGQGLRLIYYSQIVNDFQKGDIAEGYSVSREKKESFPLTVTSAQKNPTAFYLCASSIGLLGPSNQPQHFGDGTRLSIL.

The gene calls are TRBV15 and TRBJ2-5; TRBD1 is a possible D gene (5 bases). Trimming removed 3 bases from V and 4 bases from J, with 12 bases in between. The V gene's germline CDR1 is LNHNV and CDR2 YYDKDF (reference sequence). The CDR3 length is 14 residues. CDR3 amino acids: CATSSGQGRETQYF. CDR3 bases: TGTGCCACCAGCAGCGGGCAGGGCAGAGAGACCCAGTACTTC.

The gene calls are TRBV5-1 and TRBJ2-1; TRBD2 aligns across 10 bases. The CDR3 has 16 amino acids. The J segment lost 8 bases and the V segment lost 0 bases, leaving 8 bases of the junction unmatched. Germline V gene lookup returns CDR1 SGHRS and CDR2 YFSETQ. CDR3 in DNA: TGCGCCAGCAGCTTGGTTCCTAGCGGGAGTCTTGATGAGCAGTTCTTC. This codes for CASSLVPSGSLDEQFF.

About this clone itself: The junction does not match germline at one end; this may be a read error. This chain links TRBV2 with TRBJ1-1, with D tentatively TRBD1 (5 bases). The CDR3 extends over 10 amino acids. Per germline, CDR1 SNHLY and CDR2 FYNNEI. CDR3 amino acids: CASRLGGAYF. The CDR3, as DNA: TGTGCCAGCAGGCTGGGGGGAGCATACTTT.

This clone came up once. The genes are TRBV7-9 and TRBJ1-1; D might be TRBD1 (5 bases). CDR3 size: 15 residues. Between the trimmed V and J ends, which lost 4 bases and 1 base, there was a span of 13 bases. Germline V gene sequence: CDR1 SEHNR, CDR2 FQNEAQ (reference sequence). CDR3 DNA: TGTGCCAGCAGCTCGTCCGGGACGCCGAACACTGAAGCTTTCTTT. It specifies CASSSSGTPNTEAFF.

The V call is TRBV4-3, the J call TRBJ2-6; D is uncertain. This CDR3 comprises 14 residues. The germline V gene encodes CDR1 LGHNA and CDR2 YSLEER. Trimming took 1 base from V and 4 from J, leaving 5 bases between them. The CDR3 loop is CASSQVVGANVLTF. The CDR3 nucleotides read TGCGCCAGCAGCCAAGTCGTAGGGGCCAACGTCCTGACTTTC.

Comment on this clone: The same CDR3 arises from other DNA sequences in this sample as well. V and J are TRBV5-4 and TRBJ2-7, with 11 bases identical to TRBD2. Germline assignment: CDR1 SGHNT and CDR2 YYREEE (reference sequence). The CDR3 covers 13 residues. J lost 7 bases, V lost 0 bases, and 0 bases had no gene match. DNA for the CDR3: TGTGCCAGCAGCTTGGGACTAGCGGGGGAGCAGTACTTC. Protein: CASSLGLAGEQYF.

This clone has only one observation. A junction boundary mismatches the germline segment, possibly from a read error. The chain carries TRBV29-1 and TRBJ1-1; the D gene is possibly TRBD1 (6 bases). Germline loops: CDR1 SQVTM, CDR2 ANQGSEA. There are 10 residues in the CDR3. CDR3 sequence reads: CSVVEGGGIF. CDR3 DNA: TGCAGCGTTGTGGAAGGGGGGGGCATTTTT. Together with reference TRBV29-1 and TRBJ1-1, the CDR3 gives the full variable domain: SAVISQKPSRDICQRGTSLTIQCQVDSQVTMMFWYRQQPGQSLTLIATANQGSEATYESGFVIDKFPISRPNLTFSTLTVSNMSPEDSSIYLCSVVEGGGIFGQGTRLTVV.

The chain recombines TRBV28 with TRBJ2-2, with D unclear. The germline V gene encodes CDR1 MDHEN and CDR2 SYDVKM. The CDR3 length is 14 residues. Trimming took 7 bases from V and 4 from J, leaving 13 bases between them. CDR3 sequence: CASTRWGSTGELFF. CDR3 coding DNA: TGTGCCAGCACCCGATGGGGTAGCACCGGGGAGCTGTTTTTT.

As for this clone: This sample includes further DNA sequences coding for the same CDR3. V gene TRBV9 combines with J gene TRBJ2-3; TRBD2 agrees at 11 bases. Germline V gene data show CDR1 as SGDLS and CDR2 as YYNGEE. The CDR3 is 15 amino acids. V trimming: 3 bases; J trimming: 3 bases; junction bases outside the gene matches: 3. CDR3 residues: CASSGRLAGTDTQYF. In nucleotides, the CDR3 is TGTGCCAGCAGCGGGCGACTAGCGGGAACAGATACGCAGTATTTT. Full variable domain (remainder filled in from reference TRBV9 and TRBJ2-3): DSGVTQTPKHLITATGQRVTLRCSPRSGDLSVYWYQQSLDQGLQFLIQYYNGEERAKGNILERFSAQQFPDLHSELNLSSLELGDSALYFCASSGRLAGTDTQYFGPGTRLTVL.

The rearrangement joins TRBV9 to TRBJ2-7; D may match TRBD1 or TRBD2 (5 bases each). The germline V and J ends were trimmed by 0 bases and 6 bases, with 13 bases remaining between them. CDR1 SGDLS and CDR2 YYNGEE come from the germline V gene. The CDR3 runs 14 residues. CDR3 in amino acids: CASSVGDGTGEQYF. The CDR3 coding sequence is TGTGCCAGCAGCGTAGGGGACGGTACTGGCGAGCAGTACTTC.

This clone has only one observation. The chain is built from TRBV5-1 and TRBJ1-1, with 7 bases aligning to TRBD1. This CDR3 contains 14 residues. Looked up from germline, CDR1 is SGHRS and CDR2 is YFSETQ. V lost 1 base to trimming and J lost 5 bases; unmatched junction nucleotides: 5. As DNA, the CDR3 is TGCGCCAGCAGCTTGACAGGGGTCTTGACTGAAGCTTTCTTT. The encoded protein is CASSLTGVLTEAFF.